Each of the 25 T cell receptor beta chains below was sequenced from the same sample in a study of regulatory T cells in long-lasting Graves disease. Noted time point: newly diagnosed GD, antithyroid drugs for less than 3 months. RNA from PBMCs was the source of the TCR library. TCR beta libraries were built with iRepertoire HTBI primers and Arm-PCR of CDR3 regions. MiXCR, applied by TCRdb to the multiplex PCR reads, yields one record per CDR3 protein. The sample lists about 450,000 distinct CDR3 sequences, around 15% occurring once. These data were also filed under a second study, of T cells in Graves' hyperthyroidism and ophthalmopathy.

Sequences were derived from peripheral blood mononuclear cells (PBMCs), sampled at new diagnosis, from a patient treated with antithyroid drugs. These receptors came from a woman aged 45-60 years with Graves disease.

In this sample, this clonotype turned up a few times. Compared with germline, one end of the junction differs, possibly owing to a read error. The chain recombines TRBV7-8 with TRBJ2-6, with a tentative D call TRBD1 (5 bases). The length of the CDR3 is 16 residues. Germline assignment: CDR1 SGHVS and CDR2 FQNEAQ. For the CDR3, the DNA is TGTGCCAGCACCTTACAGGATTCGTCTGGGGCCAACGTCCTGACTTTC. Protein sequence: CASTLQDSSGANVLTF.

This clonotype was recorded at least ten times. V usage is TRBV27 and J usage is TRBJ1-5; unclear D gene. V lost 6 bases and J 1 base, leaving 13 bases between the germline ends. The CDR3 is 15 residues long. In germline, CDR1 is MNHEY, CDR2 SMNVEV (reference sequence). The DNA of the CDR3 is TGTGCCAGCAGCACGACCGTCTCAAGCAATCAGCCCCAGCATTTT. It yields the protein CASSTTVSSNQPQHF.

There are many counts of this clonotype. The V and J genes are TRBV20-1 and TRBJ2-1, with a tentative D call TRBD2 (7 bases). Germline-derived CDR1 and CDR2 are DFQATT and SNEGSKA (reference sequence). This CDR3 spans 16 amino acids. Trimming took off 2 bases at V and 4 bases at J, with 18 bases between the two ends. CDR3 residues: CSARLRAGARYNEQFF. As DNA, the CDR3 is TGCAGTGCTAGACTCCGGGCGGGGGCGCGGTACAATGAGCAGTTCTTC.

This clonotype was seen repeatedly, ten times or more. J is TRBJ1-4 and V is TRBV6-1; 8 nucleotides match TRBD1. Germline-derived CDR1 and CDR2 are MNHNS and SASEGT. V lost 7 bases, J lost 3 bases, and 7 bases stayed unmatched. The CDR3 contains 15 residues. The CDR3 is CASTKTTGANEKLFF. The CDR3 coding sequence is TGTGCCAGCACTAAAACGACAGGGGCTAATGAAAAACTGTTTTTT.

The rearrangement joins TRBV10-1 to TRBJ2-4; tentatively, D is TRBD1 or TRBD2 (5 bases each). The V end was cut by 3 bases, the J end by 0 bases, with 9 bases between. Germline assignment: CDR1 WNHNN and CDR2 SYGVQD (reference sequence). The CDR3 length is 15 residues. In nucleotides, the CDR3 is TGCGCCAGCAGTGAAGGGGACCTAGCCAAAAACATTCAGTACTTC. Translating gives CASSEGDLAKNIQYF.

This clonotype appeared many times. This chain links TRBV7-9 with TRBJ2-7; D may correspond to TRBD1 or TRBD2 (5 bases each). The CDR3 contains 14 residues. Trimming cost V 1 base and J 2 bases, with 9 bases left between them. Germline V gene sequence: CDR1 SEHNR, CDR2 FQNEAQ (reference sequence). CDR3 DNA sequence: TGTGCCAGCAGCTTAGGGGACGGAACCTACGAGCAGTACTTC. Its translation is CASSLGDGTYEQYF.

There are many counts of this clonotype. The chain carries TRBV6-5 and TRBJ2-1; D is possibly TRBD1 or TRBD2 (5 bases each). Germline V gene sequence: CDR1 MNHEY, CDR2 SVGAGI. This CDR3 contains 14 residues. Trimming shortened V by 2 bases and J by 4 bases, and 9 bases separated the two germline ends. CDR3 in amino acids: CASSYRDGYNEQFF. CDR3 in DNA: TGTGCCAGCAGTTACCGGGACGGATACAATGAGCAGTTCTTC.

The chain recombines TRBV5-5 with TRBJ1-3; maybe TRBD1 (5 bases). Trimming cost V 4 bases and J 0 bases, with 17 bases left between them. CDR1 and CDR2 from the germline V gene are SGHKS and YYEKEE (reference sequence). The CDR3 length is 17 residues. The CDR3 region has the DNA TGTGCCAGCAGCCTCGGATGGGACGGAACCTCTGGAAACACCATATATTTT. The encoded protein is CASSLGWDGTSGNTIYF.

The V gene is TRBV2, the J gene TRBJ2-1; 8 bases are a match to TRBD2. Germline CDR1 SNHLY, CDR2 FYNNEI. The V and J ends lost 6 bases and 0 bases, in that order; junction bases with no gene match: 10. The CDR3 length is 17 residues. The CDR3 nucleotides are TGTGCCAGCAGCGATCCGGGACTAGGAGGCTCCTACAATGAGCAGTTCTTC. Translating gives CASSDPGLGGSYNEQFF.

With respect to this clonotype: Possible read error: a much larger clone is one base away. The chain joins TRBV12-3 or TRBV12-4 to TRBJ1-1, with 11 bases fitting TRBD1. V lost 6 bases and J lost 6; bases outside the gene matches: 12. This CDR3 spans 16 amino acids. The CDR3 is CASSQSDRGLRAEAFF. The DNA of the CDR3 is TGTGCCAGCAGCCAGTCGGACAGGGGGCTTAGGGCTGAAGCTTTCTTT.

The chain combines TRBV20-1 with TRBJ2-3, with TRBD2 identical over 8 bases. The V gene's germline CDR1 is DFQATT and CDR2 SNEGSKA (reference sequence). The trim removed 7 bases at V and 2 bases at J, leaving 2 bases unmatched. The CDR3 is 12 residues long. CDR3 sequence (DNA): TGCAGTGTAGCGGGATCCACAGATACGCAGTATTTT. Protein: CSVAGSTDTQYF.

This clonotype came up a few times. A read error may explain this, as a much larger clone is one base away. This chain links TRBV9 with TRBJ2-3, with TRBD1 as a possible D gene (5 bases). In germline, CDR1 is SGDLS, CDR2 YYNGEE. The CDR3 has 13 residues. Trimming left V 3 bases short and J 2 bases short, with 7 bases between. The CDR3 is CASSDRYTDTQYF. The CDR3 nucleotides read TGTGCCAGCAGCGACAGGTACACAGATACGCAGTATTTT. Complete variable domain (other parts from reference TRBV9 and TRBJ2-3): DSGVTQTPKHLITATGQRVTLRCSPRSGDLSVYWYQQSLDQGLQFLIQYYNGEERAKGNILERFSAQQFPDLHSELNLSSLELGDSALYFCASSDRYTDTQYFGPGTRLTVL.

V is TRBV27 and J is TRBJ2-1, with D tentatively TRBD2 (6 bases). CDR3 length: 13 residues. Looked up from germline, CDR1 is MNHEY and CDR2 is SMNVEV (reference sequence). V dropped 7 bases and J dropped 6 bases, with 13 bases sitting between them. The CDR3 sequence is CASKKPGGNEQFF. Written as DNA, the CDR3 is TGTGCCAGCAAAAAACCCGGGGGCAATGAGCAGTTCTTC.

There are many counts of this clonotype. The V gene is TRBV2, the J gene TRBJ1-2; TRBD1 aligns across 10 bases. CDR3 length equals 14 residues. In germline, CDR1 is SNHLY, CDR2 FYNNEI. The J segment lost 6 bases and the V segment lost 4 bases, leaving 5 bases of the junction unmatched. The CDR3 is CASSGDGTGDGYTF. DNA of the CDR3: TGTGCCAGCAGTGGAGACGGGACAGGGGATGGCTACACCTTC.

This chain connects TRBV5-6 to TRBJ2-1; the match to TRBD1 covers 7 bases. The CDR3 runs 14 residues. Germline CDR1 SGHDT, CDR2 YYEEEE. V was clipped by 2 bases and J by 7 bases; unmatched bases: 6. Written as DNA, the CDR3 is TGTGCCAGCAGCTTAGGGGACAGCTTTAATGAGCAGTTCTTC. Translation: CASSLGDSFNEQFF.

In its sample, this clonotype was seen many times. This chain uses TRBV28 with TRBJ2-3, with D possibly matching TRBD2 (5 bases). The CDR3 covers 16 residues. Germline V lookup: CDR1 MDHEN, CDR2 SYDVKM. V was cut by 5 bases and J by 1 base, with 16 bases left in between. The CDR3 DNA sequence: TGTGCCAGCAGTCAGCGCCGGGGTAAGGGCACAGATACGCAGTATTTT. Protein: CASSQRRGKGTDTQYF.

This clonotype appeared many times. The chain couples TRBV12-3 or TRBV12-4 to TRBJ2-7; D is unresolved. V gave up 3 bases and J gave up 3 bases, with 18 bases separating them. The CDR3 runs to 16 residues. The CDR3 loop is CASSFGRLPSLYEQYF. The CDR3 DNA follows: TGTGCCAGCAGTTTTGGGCGACTTCCCTCCCTCTACGAGCAGTACTTC.

As to this clonotype: This clone may be a read error of a much larger clone one base away. The chain carries TRBV28 and TRBJ2-3; TRBD2 might be the D (5 bases). Trimming removed 8 bases from V and 7 bases from J, with 16 bases in between. The CDR3 is 13 residues long. CDR1 and CDR2 from the germline V gene are MDHEN and SYDVKM. CDR3 sequence: CASSPEVQHTQYF. The CDR3 DNA is TGTGCCAGCTCACCGGAGGTCCAGCATACGCAGTATTTT.

This clonotype was picked up a small number of times. In nucleotides, the CDR3 is TGCGCCAGCAGCTTGACAGGGGGCATCAACACTGAAGCTTTCTTT. As protein: CASSLTGGINTEAFF. The rearrangement uses TRBV5-1 and TRBJ1-1; TRBD1 matches at 9 bases. Trimming at V came to 1 base and at J to 2 bases, leaving 3 bases not matched to a gene. Per the germline V gene, CDR1 is SGHRS and CDR2 is YFSETQ. CDR3 length: 15 residues.

The CDR3 DNA sequence: TGCGCCAGCAGTGGGGGACTAGCGGACAACAATGAGCAGTTCTTC. Amino acid sequence: CASSGGLADNNEQFF. The chain combines TRBV10-1 with TRBJ2-1, with TRBD2 matching 11 bases. The trim removed 4 bases at V and 5 bases at J, leaving 4 bases unmatched. The CDR3 is made up of 15 amino acids. From germline, CDR1 is WNHNN and CDR2 SYGVQD (reference sequence).

This clonotype was observed many times. This chain joins TRBV7-9 and TRBJ2-5; 7 bases align to TRBD1. The V gene end was trimmed by 4 bases and the J gene end by 2 bases; junction bases not matched to a gene: 10. Germline-derived CDR1 and CDR2 are SEHNR and FQNEAQ (reference sequence). The CDR3 is 16 amino acids. The CDR3 reads CASSSFGDREQETQYF. DNA for the CDR3: TGTGCCAGCAGCTCTTTCGGGGACAGAGAACAAGAGACCCAGTACTTC.

This clonotype was observed at least ten times. The chain is built from TRBV7-9 and TRBJ2-5; D unresolved. Per the germline V gene, CDR1 is SEHNR and CDR2 is FQNEAQ (reference sequence). The V gene lost 3 bases and the J gene lost 3 bases, with 11 bases spanning the gap. The CDR3 totals 14 residues. CDR3 in DNA: TGTGCCAGCAGCTTTAGGGCGGTTAAAGAGACCCAGTACTTC. Protein sequence: CASSFRAVKETQYF.

The DNA of the CDR3 is TGCGCCAGCAGCGCGCACAGGGGGCCTGGGTACGAGCAGTACTTC. Residues: CASSAHRGPGYEQYF. The chain carries TRBV5-1 and TRBJ2-7, with 9 bases aligning to TRBD1. V gave up 4 bases and J gave up 4 bases; unmatched junction bases: 9. The germline gives CDR1 SGHRS, CDR2 YFSETQ. The CDR3 runs 15 residues.

The V call is TRBV7-8, the J call TRBJ2-1; 7 bases match TRBD2. Trimming cost V 5 bases and J 15 bases; bases outside gene matches: 16. This CDR3 is 14 amino acids long. Looked up from germline, CDR1 is SGHVS and CDR2 is FQNEAQ. CDR3 sequence reads: CASSPRRWGGPLFF. CDR3 DNA sequence: TGTGCCAGCAGCCCCCGAAGGTGGGGAGGGCCACTGTTCTTC. Variable domain in full (rest from reference TRBV7-8 and TRBJ2-1): GAGVSQSPRYKVAKRGQDVALRCDPISGHVSLFWYQQALGQGPEFLTYFQNEAQLDKSGLPSDRFFAERPEGSVSTLKIQRTQQEDSAVYLCASSPRRWGGPLFFGPGTRLTVL.

This clonotype was counted at least ten times. The junction departs from the called germline gene at one end, perhaps through a read error. This chain connects TRBV11-2 to TRBJ2-5; 7 bases are a match to TRBD2. This CDR3 has 15 residues. Germline V CDR1 and CDR2: SGHAT, FQNNGV. The CDR3 region has the DNA TGTGCCAGCAGCCCGACTAGCTCCCACCAGGAGACCCAGTACTTC. Translation gives CASSPTSSHQETQYF.